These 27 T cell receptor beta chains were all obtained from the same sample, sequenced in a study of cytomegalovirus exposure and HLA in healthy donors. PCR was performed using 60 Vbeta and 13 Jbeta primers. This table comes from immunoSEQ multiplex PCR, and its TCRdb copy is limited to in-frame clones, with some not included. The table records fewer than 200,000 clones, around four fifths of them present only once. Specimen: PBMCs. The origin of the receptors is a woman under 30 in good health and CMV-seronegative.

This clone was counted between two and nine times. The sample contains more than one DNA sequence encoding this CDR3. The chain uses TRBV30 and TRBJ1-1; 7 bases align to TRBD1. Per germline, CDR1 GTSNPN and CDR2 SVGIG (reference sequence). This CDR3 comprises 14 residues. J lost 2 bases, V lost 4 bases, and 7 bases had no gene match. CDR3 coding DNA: TGTGCCTGGACCCGGACAGGCCTCAACACTGAAGCTTTCTTT. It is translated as CAWTRTGLNTEAFF.

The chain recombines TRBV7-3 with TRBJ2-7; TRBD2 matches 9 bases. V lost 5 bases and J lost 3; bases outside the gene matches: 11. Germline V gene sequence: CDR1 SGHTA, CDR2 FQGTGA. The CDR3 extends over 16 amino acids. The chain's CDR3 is CASSLLASGEFYEQYF. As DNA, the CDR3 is TGTGCCAGCAGCCTCTTAGCTAGCGGGGAATTCTACGAGCAGTACTTC. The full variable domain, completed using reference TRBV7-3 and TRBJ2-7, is GAGVSQTPSNKVTEKGKYVELRCDPISGHTALYWYRQSLGQGPEFLIYFQGTGAADDSGLPNDRFFAVRPEGSVSTLKIQRTERGDSAVYLCASSLLASGEFYEQYFGPGTRLTVT.

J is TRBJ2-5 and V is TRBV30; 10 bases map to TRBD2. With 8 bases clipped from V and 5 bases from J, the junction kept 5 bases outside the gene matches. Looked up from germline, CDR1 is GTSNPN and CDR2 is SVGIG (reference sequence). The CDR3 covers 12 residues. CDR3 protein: CAGRLAGETQYF. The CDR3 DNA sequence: TGTGCCGGAAGACTAGCGGGTGAGACCCAGTACTTC.

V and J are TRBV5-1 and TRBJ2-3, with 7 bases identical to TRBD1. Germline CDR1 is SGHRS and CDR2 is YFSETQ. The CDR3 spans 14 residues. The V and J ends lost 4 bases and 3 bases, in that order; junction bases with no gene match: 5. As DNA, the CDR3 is TGCGCCAGCAGCGATCCGGGACAGACAGATACGCAGTATTTT. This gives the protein CASSDPGQTDTQYF.

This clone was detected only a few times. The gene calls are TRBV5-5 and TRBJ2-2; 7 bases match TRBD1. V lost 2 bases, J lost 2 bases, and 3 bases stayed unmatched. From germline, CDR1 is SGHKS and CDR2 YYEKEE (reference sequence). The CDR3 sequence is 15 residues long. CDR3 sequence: CASSLGTENTGELFF. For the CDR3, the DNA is TGTGCCAGCAGCTTAGGGACAGAAAACACCGGGGAGCTGTTTTTT.

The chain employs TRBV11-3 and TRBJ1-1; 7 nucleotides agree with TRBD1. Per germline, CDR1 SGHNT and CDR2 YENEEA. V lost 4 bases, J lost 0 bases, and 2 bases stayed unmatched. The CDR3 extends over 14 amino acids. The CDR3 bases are TGTGCCAGCAGCTCGACAGGGATGAACACTGAAGCTTTCTTT. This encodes CASSSTGMNTEAFF.

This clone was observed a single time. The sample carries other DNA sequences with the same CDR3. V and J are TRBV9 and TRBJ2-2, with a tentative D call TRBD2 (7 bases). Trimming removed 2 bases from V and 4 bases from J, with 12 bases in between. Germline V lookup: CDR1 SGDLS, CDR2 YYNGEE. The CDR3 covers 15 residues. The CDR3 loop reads CASSVGGQSTGELFF. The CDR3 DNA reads TGTGCCAGCAGCGTGGGGGGGCAGAGCACCGGGGAGCTGTTTTTT.

CDR3 DNA sequence: TGTGCCAGCAAGGGGCTAGCGAACTCCTACGAGCAGTACTTC. Amino acid sequence: CASKGLANSYEQYF. V usage is TRBV2 and J usage is TRBJ2-7; perhaps TRBD2 as D (6 bases). Between the trimmed V and J ends, which lost 7 bases and 0 bases, there was a span of 13 bases. Looked up from germline, CDR1 is SNHLY and CDR2 is FYNNEI. CDR3 length: 14 residues.

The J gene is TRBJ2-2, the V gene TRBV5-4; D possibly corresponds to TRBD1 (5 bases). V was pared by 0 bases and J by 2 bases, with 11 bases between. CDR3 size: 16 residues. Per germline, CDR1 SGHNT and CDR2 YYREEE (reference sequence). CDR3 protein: CASSLAKGRNTGELFF. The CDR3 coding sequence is TGTGCCAGCAGCTTGGCAAAGGGGCGAAACACCGGGGAGCTGTTTTTT.

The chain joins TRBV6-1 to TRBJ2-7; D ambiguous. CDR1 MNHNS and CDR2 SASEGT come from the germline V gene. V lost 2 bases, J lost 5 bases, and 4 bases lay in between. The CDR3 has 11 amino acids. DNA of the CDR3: TGTGCCAGCAGTGAATCAAACGAGCAGTACTTC. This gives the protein CASSESNEQYF.

The CDR3 DNA sequence: TGTGCCAGCAGTCCAACGGGGCAGGGGGCATACCAGCCCCAGCATTTT. This encodes CASSPTGQGAYQPQHF. The chain couples TRBV25-1 to TRBJ1-5; 8 nucleotides agree with TRBD1. V gave up 5 bases and J gave up 7 bases; unmatched junction bases: 13. CDR1 and CDR2 from the germline V gene are MGHDK and SYGVNS. The CDR3 has 16 amino acids.

CDR3: CASSSSGEQYF. As DNA, the CDR3 is TGTGCCAGCAGTTCCTCGGGGGAGCAGTACTTC. The chain combines TRBV6-1 with TRBJ2-7, with D possibly being TRBD2 (5 bases). Germline lookup yields CDR1 MNHNS and CDR2 SASEGT. The CDR3 has 11 amino acids. The V and J ends lost 5 bases and 7 bases respectively, with 9 bases between them.

This CDR3 reads CASSGGTATATNEKLFF. Here the CDR3 DNA reads TGTGCCAGTAGTGGAGGGACAGCGACAGCAACTAATGAAAAACTGTTTTTT. This sequence joins TRBV19 and TRBJ1-4, with TRBD1 identical over 7 bases. The V segment lost 5 bases and the J segment 0 bases; nucleotides outside the gene matches: 9. There are 17 residues in the CDR3. CDR1 and CDR2 from the germline V gene are LNHDA and SQIVND (reference sequence).

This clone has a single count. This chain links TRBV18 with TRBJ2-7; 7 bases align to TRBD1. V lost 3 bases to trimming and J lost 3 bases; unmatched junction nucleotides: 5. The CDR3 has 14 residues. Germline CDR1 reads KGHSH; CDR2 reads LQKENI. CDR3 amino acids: CASSPDRLIYEQYF. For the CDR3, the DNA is TGTGCCAGCTCACCGGACAGGTTAATCTACGAGCAGTACTTC.

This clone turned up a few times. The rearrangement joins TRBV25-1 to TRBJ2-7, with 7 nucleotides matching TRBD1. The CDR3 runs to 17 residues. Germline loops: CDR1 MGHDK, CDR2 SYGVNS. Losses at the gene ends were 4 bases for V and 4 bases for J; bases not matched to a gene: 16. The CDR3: CASSGQRRTGISYEQYF. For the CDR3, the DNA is TGTGCCAGCAGTGGGCAGAGGAGGACAGGTATCTCTTACGAGCAGTACTTC.

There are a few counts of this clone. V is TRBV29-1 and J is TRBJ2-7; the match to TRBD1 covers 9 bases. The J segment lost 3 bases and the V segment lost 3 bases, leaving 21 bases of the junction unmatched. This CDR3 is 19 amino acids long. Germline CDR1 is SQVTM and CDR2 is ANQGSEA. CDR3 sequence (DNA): TGCAGCGTTGAGGACAGGGGTACCCTCCCTCCACCACACAACTACGAGCAGTACTTC. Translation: CSVEDRGTLPPPHNYEQYF.

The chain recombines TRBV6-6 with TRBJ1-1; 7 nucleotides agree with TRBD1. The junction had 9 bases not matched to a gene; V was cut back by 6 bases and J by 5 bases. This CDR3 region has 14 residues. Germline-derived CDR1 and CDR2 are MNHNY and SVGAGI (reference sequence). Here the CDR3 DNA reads TGTGCCAGCAGCCCTAGACAGGGTGGGACTGAAGCTTTCTTT. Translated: CASSPRQGGTEAFF.

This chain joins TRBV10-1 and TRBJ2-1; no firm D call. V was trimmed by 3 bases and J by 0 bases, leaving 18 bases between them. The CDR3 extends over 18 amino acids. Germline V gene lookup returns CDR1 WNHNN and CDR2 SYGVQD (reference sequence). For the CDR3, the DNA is TGCGCCAGCAGTGAATTGAGGCAGCTATCTAGCTCCTACAATGAGCAGTTCTTC. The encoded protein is CASSELRQLSSSYNEQFF.

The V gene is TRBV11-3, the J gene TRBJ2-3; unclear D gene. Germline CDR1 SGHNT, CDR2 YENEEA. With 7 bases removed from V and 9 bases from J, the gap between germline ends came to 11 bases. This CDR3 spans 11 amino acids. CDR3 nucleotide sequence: TGTGCCAGCACCAACACCGGGACGCAGTATTTT. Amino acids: CASTNTGTQYF. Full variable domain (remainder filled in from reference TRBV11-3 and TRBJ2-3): EAGVVQSPRYKIIEKKQPVAFWCNPISGHNTLYWYLQNLGQGPELLIRYENEEAVDDSQLPKDRFSAERLKGVDSTLKIQPAELGDSAVYLCASTNTGTQYFGPGTRLTVL.

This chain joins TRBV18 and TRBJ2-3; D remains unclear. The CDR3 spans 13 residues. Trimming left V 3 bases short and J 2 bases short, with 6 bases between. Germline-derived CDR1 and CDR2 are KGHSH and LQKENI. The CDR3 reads CASSPILTDTQYF. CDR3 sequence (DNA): TGTGCCAGCTCACCTATACTCACAGATACGCAGTATTTT.

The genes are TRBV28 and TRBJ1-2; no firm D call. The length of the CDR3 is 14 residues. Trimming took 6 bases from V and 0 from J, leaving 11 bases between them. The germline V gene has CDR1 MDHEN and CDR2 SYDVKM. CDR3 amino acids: CASSLKLPNYGYTF. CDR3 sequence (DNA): TGTGCCAGCAGCCTCAAGCTACCTAACTATGGCTACACCTTC.

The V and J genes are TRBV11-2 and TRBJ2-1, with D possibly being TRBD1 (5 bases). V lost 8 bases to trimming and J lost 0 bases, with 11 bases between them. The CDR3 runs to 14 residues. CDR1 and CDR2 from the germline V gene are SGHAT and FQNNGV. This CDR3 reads CASGALSSYNEQFF. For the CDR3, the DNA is TGTGCCAGCGGGGCCCTGAGCTCCTACAATGAGCAGTTCTTC.

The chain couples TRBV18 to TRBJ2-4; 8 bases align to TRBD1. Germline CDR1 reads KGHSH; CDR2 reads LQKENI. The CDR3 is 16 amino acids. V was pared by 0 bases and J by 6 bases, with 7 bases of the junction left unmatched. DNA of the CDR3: TGTGCCAGCTCACCACCGAGCAGGGGGCTGATAAACATTCAGTACTTC. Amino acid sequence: CASSPPSRGLINIQYF.

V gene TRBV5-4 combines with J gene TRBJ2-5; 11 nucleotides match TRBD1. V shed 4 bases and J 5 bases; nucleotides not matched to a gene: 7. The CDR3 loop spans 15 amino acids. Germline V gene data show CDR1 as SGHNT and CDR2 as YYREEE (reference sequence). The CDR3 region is CASSPRDRGKETQYF. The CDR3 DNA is TGTGCCAGCAGCCCGAGGGACAGGGGGAAGGAGACCCAGTACTTC.

The CDR3 spells CASSVPTPGTEYEQYF. The CDR3 region has the DNA TGCGCCAGCAGCGTCCCCACGCCGGGAACCGAATACGAGCAGTACTTC. The chain has TRBV5-1 and TRBJ2-7, with D possibly matching TRBD2 (5 bases). Trimming took 4 bases from V and 4 from J, leaving 21 bases between them. This CDR3 has 16 amino acids. Germline lookup yields CDR1 SGHRS and CDR2 YFSETQ. Looking up the rest from reference TRBV5-1 and TRBJ2-7 gives the full variable domain: KAGVTQTPRYLIKTRGQQVTLSCSPISGHRSVSWYQQTPGQGLQFLFEYFSETQRNKGNFPGRFSGRQFSNSRSEMNVSTLELGDSALYLCASSVPTPGTEYEQYFGPGTRLTVT.

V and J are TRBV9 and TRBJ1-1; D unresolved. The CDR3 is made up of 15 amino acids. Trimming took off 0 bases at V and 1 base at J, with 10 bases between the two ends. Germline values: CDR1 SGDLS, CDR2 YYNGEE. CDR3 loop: CASSVDGSTNTEAFF. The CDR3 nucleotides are TGTGCCAGCAGCGTAGACGGGTCAACGAACACTGAAGCTTTCTTT.

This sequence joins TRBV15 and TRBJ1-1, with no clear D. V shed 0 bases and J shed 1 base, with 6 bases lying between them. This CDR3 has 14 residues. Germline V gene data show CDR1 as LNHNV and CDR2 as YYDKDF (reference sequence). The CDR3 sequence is CATSRDVRNTEAFF. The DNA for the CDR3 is TGTGCCACCAGCAGAGATGTCAGGAACACTGAAGCTTTCTTT.